The present TCR beta chain was sequenced within a study of T cell responses to AZD1222 COVID-19 vaccine. The overall study: The analysis combined second doses at about 4 or about 12 weeks.

Trimming took 3 bases from V and 5 from J, leaving 8 bases between them. CDR3 length equals 13 residues. The V gene's germline CDR1 is LNHDA and CDR2 SQIVND (reference sequence). Study-wide findings and caveats: Repertoire sampling occurred only after the peak T cell response. Females outnumbered males among donors, who were mostly white British; clonal diversity was possibly underestimated.

The assay was immunoSEQ multiplex PCR, and TCRdb's table has in-frame clones only and misses some. The sample yields under 150,000 clones, around 88% seen once. Notes on this clone: Its antigen is still unknown.

The sequence derives from an adult in good health. Sequences were derived from peripheral blood, sampled on day 0 of AZD1222 vaccination. The chain carries TRBV19 and TRBJ2-1, with D hard to call. For the CDR3, the DNA is TGTGCCAGTAGTATGGACCGAAACAATGAGCAGTTCTTC. Translated: CASSMDRNNEQFF.